A selection of T cell receptor beta chains follows, all from one sample in a study of blood T cell repertoires in COVID-19. TCRdb keeps only in-frame clones here, not all; method: immunoSEQ multiplex PCR. The sample carries over 300,000 clones, 85% to 90% recorded once. Specimen: peripheral blood. The origin of the receptors is a man younger than 30 with active or convalescent COVID-19. Each CDR3 is given with its conserved first and last residue. For some rows the clone size is stated as once, few or many, or as a class when expanded; others skip it.

J gene: TRBJ2-2; clone size: NA; V gene: TRBV7-6; CDR3 protein: CASSLVGAGAGTGELFF
J gene: TRBJ1-4; clone size: NA; V gene: TRBV18; CDR3 protein: CASSPPQNANEKLFF
J gene: TRBJ2-7; clone size: NA; V gene: TRBV6-5; CDR3 protein: CASSKDRRYEQYF
J gene: TRBJ2-7; clone size: once; V gene: TRBV7-2; CDR3 protein: CASSSEVWSYEQYF
J gene: TRBJ2-7; clone size: NA; V gene: TRBV25-1; CDR3 protein: CASSGSGGGRREQYF
J gene: TRBJ2-7; clone size: NA; V gene: TRBV3-1/TRBV3-2; CDR3 protein: CASSRSSGQGYEQYF
J gene: TRBJ2-5; clone size: NA; V gene: TRBV5-6; CDR3 protein: CASSFLSRQETQYF
J gene: TRBJ1-1; clone size: NA; V gene: TRBV9; CDR3 protein: CASSVGQANTEAFF
J gene: TRBJ1-2; clone size: NA; V gene: TRBV2; CDR3 protein: CASKRQGPNYGYTF
J gene: TRBJ2-2; clone size: NA; V gene: TRBV5-1; CDR3 protein: CASSVGGAGELFF
J gene: TRBJ1-2; clone size: NA; V gene: TRBV19; CDR3 protein: CASRRTGVLATYGYTF
J gene: TRBJ2-7; clone size: NA; V gene: TRBV15; CDR3 protein: CATSRQPDRDEQYF
J gene: TRBJ2-3; clone size: NA; V gene: TRBV4-3; CDR3 protein: CASSQEGPGIAGTDTQYF
J gene: TRBJ2-7; clone size: NA; V gene: TRBV7-2; CDR3 protein: CASSLGGTGIHEQYF
J gene: TRBJ1-2; clone size: NA; V gene: TRBV27; CDR3 protein: CASSPIGVNYGYTF
J gene: TRBJ2-7; clone size: NA; V gene: TRBV7-9; CDR3 protein: CASSPRVSYEQYF
J gene: TRBJ1-1; clone size: few; V gene: TRBV5-1; CDR3 protein: CASTAGSNTEAFF
J gene: TRBJ2-7; clone size: NA; V gene: TRBV27; CDR3 protein: CASSLVGQGKNEQYF
J gene: TRBJ2-1; clone size: NA; V gene: TRBV6-5; CDR3 protein: CASSLRQSIGYEQFF
J gene: TRBJ1-5; clone size: NA; V gene: TRBV2; CDR3 protein: CASSHGTGVGQPQHF
J gene: TRBJ2-2; clone size: once; V gene: TRBV9; CDR3 protein: CASSVAGGRSGELFF
J gene: TRBJ2-7; clone size: once; V gene: TRBV29-1; CDR3 protein: CSVETRGSYEQYF
J gene: TRBJ2-3; clone size: NA; V gene: TRBV6-1; CDR3 protein: CASSEALQAGTDTQYF
J gene: TRBJ1-2; clone size: NA; V gene: TRBV15; CDR3 protein: CATSRPNPGGYGYTF
J gene: TRBJ2-1; clone size: NA; V gene: TRBV28; CDR3 protein: CASSSGLAGDEQFF
J gene: TRBJ1-6; clone size: few; V gene: TRBV19; CDR3 protein: CASSTDRGIGSPLHF
J gene: TRBJ2-7; clone size: NA; V gene: TRBV27; CDR3 protein: CASSLASGSSYEQYF
J gene: TRBJ1-3; clone size: NA; V gene: TRBV7-8; CDR3 protein: CASSFGQGGNTIYF